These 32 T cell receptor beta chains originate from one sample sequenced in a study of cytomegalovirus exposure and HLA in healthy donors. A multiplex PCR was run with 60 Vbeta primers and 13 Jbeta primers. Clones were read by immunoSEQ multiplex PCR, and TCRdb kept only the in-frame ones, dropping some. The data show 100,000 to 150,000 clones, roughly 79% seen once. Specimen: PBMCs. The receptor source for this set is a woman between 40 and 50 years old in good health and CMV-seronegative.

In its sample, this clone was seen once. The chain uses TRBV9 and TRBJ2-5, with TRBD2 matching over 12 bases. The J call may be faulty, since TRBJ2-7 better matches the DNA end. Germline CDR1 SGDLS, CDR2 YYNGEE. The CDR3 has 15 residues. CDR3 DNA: TGTGCCAGCAGCCCGGGACTAGCGGGCTTCTACGAGCAGTACTTC. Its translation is CASSPGLAGFYEQYF.

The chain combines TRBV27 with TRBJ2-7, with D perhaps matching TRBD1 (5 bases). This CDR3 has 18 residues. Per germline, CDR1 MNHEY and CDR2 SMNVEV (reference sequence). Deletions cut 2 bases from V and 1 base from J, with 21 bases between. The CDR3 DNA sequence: TGTGCCAGCAGTTTACTGTTTCCGGGTACAGGCACATCCTACGAGCAGTACTTC. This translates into CASSLLFPGTGTSYEQYF.

The CDR3: CASSSLGLLAGGETQYF. For the CDR3, the DNA is TGTGCCAGCAGCTCCCTTGGCCTACTAGCGGGAGGGGAGACCCAGTACTTC. J is TRBJ2-5 and V is TRBV28; 13 bases map to TRBD2. The J segment lost 5 bases and the V segment lost 6 bases, leaving 12 bases of the junction unmatched. Germline V gene lookup returns CDR1 MDHEN and CDR2 SYDVKM. The CDR3 sequence is 17 residues long.

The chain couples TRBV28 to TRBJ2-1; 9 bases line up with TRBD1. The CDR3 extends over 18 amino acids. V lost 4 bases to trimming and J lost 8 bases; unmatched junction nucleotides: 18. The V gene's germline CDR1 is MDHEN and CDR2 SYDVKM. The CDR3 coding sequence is TGTGCCAGCAGTTCACATGCGGGCGGACAGGGGTATTACGATGAGCAGTTCTTC. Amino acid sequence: CASSSHAGGQGYYDEQFF.

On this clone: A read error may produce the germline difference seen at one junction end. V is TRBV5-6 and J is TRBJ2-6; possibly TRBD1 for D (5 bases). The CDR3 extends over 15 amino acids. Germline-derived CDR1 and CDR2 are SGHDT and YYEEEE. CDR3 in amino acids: CASSLAGSGANGLTF. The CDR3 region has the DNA TGTGCCAGCAGCTTGGCGGGCTCTGGGGCCAACGGCCTGACTTTC.

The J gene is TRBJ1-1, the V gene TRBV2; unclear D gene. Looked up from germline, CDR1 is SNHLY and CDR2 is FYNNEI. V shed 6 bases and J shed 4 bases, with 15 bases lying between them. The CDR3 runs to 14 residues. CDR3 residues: CASSGVGSSTEAFF. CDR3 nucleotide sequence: TGTGCCAGCAGCGGGGTGGGCAGTTCCACTGAAGCTTTCTTT.

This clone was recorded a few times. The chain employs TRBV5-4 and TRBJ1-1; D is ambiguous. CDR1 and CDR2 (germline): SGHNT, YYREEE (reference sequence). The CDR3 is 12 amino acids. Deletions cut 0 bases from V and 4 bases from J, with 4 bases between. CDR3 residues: CASSLGSTEAFF. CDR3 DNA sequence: TGTGCCAGCAGCTTGGGTAGCACTGAAGCTTTCTTT.

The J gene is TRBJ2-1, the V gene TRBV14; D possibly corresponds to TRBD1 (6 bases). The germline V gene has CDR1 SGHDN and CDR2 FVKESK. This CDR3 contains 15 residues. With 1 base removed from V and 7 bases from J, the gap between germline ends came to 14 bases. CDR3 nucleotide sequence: TGTGCCAGCAGCCAAGCCACAGGGTGGGGGAATGAGCAGTTCTTC. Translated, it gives CASSQATGWGNEQFF.

In nucleotides, the CDR3 is TGTGCCAGCAGCCCAATTGGGTCGGCAGGTTCTAATGAAAAACTGTTTTTT. Protein product: CASSPIGSAGSNEKLFF. This chain joins TRBV9 and TRBJ1-4, with no clear D. V was pared by 4 bases and J by 3 bases, with 19 bases between. The CDR3 is made up of 17 amino acids. Per germline, CDR1 SGDLS and CDR2 YYNGEE.

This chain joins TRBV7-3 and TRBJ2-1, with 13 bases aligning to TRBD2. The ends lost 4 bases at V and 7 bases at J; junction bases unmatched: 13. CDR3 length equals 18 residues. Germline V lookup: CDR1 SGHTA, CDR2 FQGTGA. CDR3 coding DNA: TGTGCCAGCAGCTCCTCACCCCACCGGACTAGCGGGAGAAATGAGCAGTTCTTC. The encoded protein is CASSSSPHRTSGRNEQFF.

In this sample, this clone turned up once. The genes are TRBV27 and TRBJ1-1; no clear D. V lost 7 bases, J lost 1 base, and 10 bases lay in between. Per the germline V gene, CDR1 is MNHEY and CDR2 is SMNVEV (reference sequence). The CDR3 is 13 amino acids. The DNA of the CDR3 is TGTGCCAGCACTCTGCCCAGGAACACTGAAGCTTTCTTT. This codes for CASTLPRNTEAFF.

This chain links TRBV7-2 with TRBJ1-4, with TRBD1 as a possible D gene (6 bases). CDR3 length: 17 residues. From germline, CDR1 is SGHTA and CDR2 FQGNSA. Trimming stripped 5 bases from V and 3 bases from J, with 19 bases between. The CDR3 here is CASSAWGQTPPNEKLFF. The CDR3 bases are TGTGCCAGCAGCGCATGGGGACAAACGCCGCCTAATGAAAAACTGTTTTTT.

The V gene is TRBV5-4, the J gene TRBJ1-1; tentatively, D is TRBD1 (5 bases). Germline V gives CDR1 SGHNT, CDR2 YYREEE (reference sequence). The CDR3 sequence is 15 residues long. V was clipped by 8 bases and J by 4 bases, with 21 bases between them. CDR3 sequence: CASMTEPAAATEAFF. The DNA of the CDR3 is TGTGCCAGTATGACAGAACCGGCCGCGGCCACTGAAGCTTTCTTT.

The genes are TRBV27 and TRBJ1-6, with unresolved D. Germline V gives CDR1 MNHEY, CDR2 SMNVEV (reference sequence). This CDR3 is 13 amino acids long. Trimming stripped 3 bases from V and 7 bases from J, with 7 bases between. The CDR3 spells CASSLATNSPLHF. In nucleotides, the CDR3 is TGTGCCAGCAGTTTGGCCACCAATTCACCCCTCCACTTT.

The CDR3: CASSGDRVQETQYF. CDR3 nucleotides: TGTGCCAGCAGCGGGGACAGGGTCCAAGAGACCCAGTACTTC. This chain uses TRBV5-4 with TRBJ2-5, with TRBD1 matching over 9 bases. V lost 4 bases and J lost 1; bases outside the gene matches: 2. The CDR3 is made up of 14 amino acids. CDR1 and CDR2 (germline): SGHNT, YYREEE (reference sequence).

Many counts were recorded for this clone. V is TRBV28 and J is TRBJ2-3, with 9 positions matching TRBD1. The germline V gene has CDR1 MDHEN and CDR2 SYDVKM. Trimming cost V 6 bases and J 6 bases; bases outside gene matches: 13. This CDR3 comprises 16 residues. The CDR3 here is CASSALDRGEEDTQYF. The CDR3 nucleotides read TGTGCCAGCAGCGCTTTGGACAGGGGCGAGGAGGATACGCAGTATTTT.

This CDR3 reads CASKSPAGEKYRYNEQFF. CDR3 sequence (DNA): TGTGCCAGCAAATCTCCAGCGGGAGAAAAGTATCGCTACAATGAGCAGTTCTTC. The V gene is TRBV27, the J gene TRBJ2-1, with 8 bases aligning to TRBD2. Per germline, CDR1 MNHEY and CDR2 SMNVEV (reference sequence). This CDR3 has 18 amino acids. V lost 7 bases and J lost 3; bases outside the gene matches: 17.

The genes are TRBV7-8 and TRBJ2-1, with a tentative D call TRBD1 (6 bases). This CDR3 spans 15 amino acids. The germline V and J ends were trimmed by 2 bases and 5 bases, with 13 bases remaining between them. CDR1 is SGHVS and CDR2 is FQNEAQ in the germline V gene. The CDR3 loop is CASSLSGRGHNEQFF. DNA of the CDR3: TGTGCCAGCAGCTTATCGGGCAGGGGCCACAATGAGCAGTTCTTC.

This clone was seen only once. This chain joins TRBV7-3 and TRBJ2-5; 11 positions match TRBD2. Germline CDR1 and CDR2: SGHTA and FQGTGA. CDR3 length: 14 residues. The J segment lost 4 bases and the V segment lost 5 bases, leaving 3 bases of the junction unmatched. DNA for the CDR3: TGTGCCAGCAGCCCGACTAGCGGGGCAGAGACCCAGTACTTC. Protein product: CASSPTSGAETQYF.

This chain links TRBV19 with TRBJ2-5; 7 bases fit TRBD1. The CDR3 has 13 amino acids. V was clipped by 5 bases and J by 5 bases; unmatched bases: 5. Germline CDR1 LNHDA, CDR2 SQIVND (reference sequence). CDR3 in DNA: TGTGCCAGTAGTCTAGGGGGCAGGGAGACCCAGTACTTC. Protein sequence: CASSLGGRETQYF.

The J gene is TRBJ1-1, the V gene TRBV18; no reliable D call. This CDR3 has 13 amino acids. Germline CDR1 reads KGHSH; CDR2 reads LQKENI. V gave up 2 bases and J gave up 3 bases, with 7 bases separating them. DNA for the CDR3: TGTGCCAGCTCACCAGGGCCTTACACTGAAGCTTTCTTT. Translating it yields CASSPGPYTEAFF.

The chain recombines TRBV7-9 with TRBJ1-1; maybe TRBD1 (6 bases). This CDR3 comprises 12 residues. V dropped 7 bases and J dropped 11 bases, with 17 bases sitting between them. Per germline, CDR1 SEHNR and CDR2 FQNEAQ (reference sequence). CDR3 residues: CASTLGGRWAFF. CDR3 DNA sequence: TGTGCCAGCACCCTAGGGGGTCGGTGGGCTTTCTTT.

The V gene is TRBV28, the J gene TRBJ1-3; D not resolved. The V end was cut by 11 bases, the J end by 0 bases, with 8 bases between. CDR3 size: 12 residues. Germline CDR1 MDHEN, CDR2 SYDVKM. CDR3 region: CAVAFSGNTIYF. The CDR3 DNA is TGTGCCGTGGCCTTCTCTGGAAACACCATATATTTT. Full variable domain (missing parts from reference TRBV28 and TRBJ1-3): DVKVTQSSRYLVKRTGEKVFLECVQDMDHENMFWYRQDPGLGLRLIYFSYDVKMKEKGDIPEGYSVSREKKERFSLILESASTNQTSMYLCAVAFSGNTIYFGEGSWLTVV.

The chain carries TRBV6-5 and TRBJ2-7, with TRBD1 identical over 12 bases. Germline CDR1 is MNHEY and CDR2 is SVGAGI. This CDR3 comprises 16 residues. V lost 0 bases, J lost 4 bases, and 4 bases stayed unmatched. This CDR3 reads CASSYSGTGGGYEQYF. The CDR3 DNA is TGTGCCAGCAGTTACTCCGGGACAGGGGGCGGGTACGAGCAGTACTTC.

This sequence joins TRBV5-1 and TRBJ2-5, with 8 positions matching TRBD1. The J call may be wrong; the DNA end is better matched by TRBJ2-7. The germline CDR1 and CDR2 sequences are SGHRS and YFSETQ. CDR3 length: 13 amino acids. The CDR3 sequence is CASSSRTGNEQYF. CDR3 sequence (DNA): TGCGCCAGCAGCTCCAGGACAGGGAACGAGCAGTACTTC.

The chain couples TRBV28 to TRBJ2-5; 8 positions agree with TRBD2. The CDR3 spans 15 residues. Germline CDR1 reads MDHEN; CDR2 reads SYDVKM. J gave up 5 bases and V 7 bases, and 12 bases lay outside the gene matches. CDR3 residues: CASTRAGVVRETQYF. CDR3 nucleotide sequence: TGTGCCAGCACCAGAGCGGGAGTCGTACGGGAGACCCAGTACTTC.

CDR3 nucleotide sequence: TGCGCCAGCAGCTTGGTGGGACAGGGGATGACCCGTGAGCAGTTCTTC. Protein product: CASSLVGQGMTREQFF. This rearrangement joins TRBV5-1 to TRBJ2-1, with 10 nucleotides matching TRBD1. J was trimmed by 9 bases and V by 0 bases; bases with no gene match: 9. In germline, CDR1 is SGHRS, CDR2 YFSETQ. The CDR3 extends over 16 amino acids.

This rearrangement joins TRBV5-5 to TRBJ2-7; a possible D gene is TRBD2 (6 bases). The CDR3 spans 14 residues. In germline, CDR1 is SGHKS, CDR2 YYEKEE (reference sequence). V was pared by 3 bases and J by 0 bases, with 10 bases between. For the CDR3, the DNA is TGTGCCAGCAGCTACCGGGACTCCTCCTACGAGCAGTACTTC. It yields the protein CASSYRDSSYEQYF.

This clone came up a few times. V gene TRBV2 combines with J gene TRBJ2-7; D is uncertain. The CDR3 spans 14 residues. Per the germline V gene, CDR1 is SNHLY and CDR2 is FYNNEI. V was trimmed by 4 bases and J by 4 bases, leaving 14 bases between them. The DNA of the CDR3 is TGTGCCAGCAGTGGTGGGCAGACGGTATACGAGCAGTACTTC. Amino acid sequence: CASSGGQTVYEQYF.

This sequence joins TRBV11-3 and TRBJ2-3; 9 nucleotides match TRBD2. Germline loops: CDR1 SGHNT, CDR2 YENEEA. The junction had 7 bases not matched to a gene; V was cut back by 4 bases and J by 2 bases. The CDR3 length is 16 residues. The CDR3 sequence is CASSYSAGGTTDTQYF. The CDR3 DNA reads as TGTGCCAGCAGCTATTCAGCGGGGGGTACCACAGATACGCAGTATTTT.

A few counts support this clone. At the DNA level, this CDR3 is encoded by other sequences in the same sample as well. CDR3 loop: CASSLEPSGNTIYF. CDR3 DNA: TGCGCCAGCAGCTTGGAGCCCTCTGGAAACACCATATATTTT. V usage is TRBV5-1 and J usage is TRBJ1-3; no firm D call. V gave up 0 bases and J gave up 0 bases, with 4 bases separating them. The CDR3 spans 14 residues. The germline gives CDR1 SGHRS, CDR2 YFSETQ. Looking up the rest from reference TRBV5-1 and TRBJ1-3 gives the full variable domain: KAGVTQTPRYLIKTRGQQVTLSCSPISGHRSVSWYQQTPGQGLQFLFEYFSETQRNKGNFPGRFSGRQFSNSRSEMNVSTLELGDSALYLCASSLEPSGNTIYFGEGSWLTVV.

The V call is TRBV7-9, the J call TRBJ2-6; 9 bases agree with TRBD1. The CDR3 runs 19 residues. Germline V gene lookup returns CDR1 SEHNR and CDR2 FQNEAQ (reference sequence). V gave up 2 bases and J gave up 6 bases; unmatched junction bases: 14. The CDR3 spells CASSLRGGTGKKLANVLTF. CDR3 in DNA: TGTGCCAGCAGCTTACGGGGTGGGACAGGGAAAAAACTGGCCAACGTCCTGACTTTC. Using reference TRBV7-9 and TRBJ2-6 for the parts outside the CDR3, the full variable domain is DTGVSQNPRHKITKRGQNVTFRCDPISEHNRLYWYRQTLGQGPEFLTYFQNEAQLEKSRLLSDRFSAERPKGSFSTLEIQRTEQGDSAMYLCASSLRGGTGKKLANVLTFGAGSRLTVL.